This TCR beta chain came from a study of blood T cell repertoires in COVID-19. At the level of the study: Acute and convalescent COVID-19 samples came from the United States, Italy and Spain.

Germline CDR1 reads MDHEN; CDR2 reads SYDVKM. This CDR3 has 14 residues. V dropped 4 bases and J dropped 8; count of bases not matched to a gene: 6. This clone was seen once. Those enrolled, adults aged roughly 18 to 89 years, came from some 25 US areas. Resolution of symptoms, clearance, or two negative PCRs was present in recovered Cohort 3 donors. The authors' processing: Estimated nucleated cell counts came from reference gene primer amplification. Profiled with immunoSEQ multiplex PCR; TCRdb holds only in-frame clones, not every one. Clone size and the V and J calls come from that table; the DNA yielded D and trimming. The table has 300,000 to 350,000 clones, 87% seen once.

This receptor was taken from a woman between 18 and 30 years old who had recovered from COVID-19. Sequencing used PBMCs or T cells enriched from blood (not recorded which). This chain joins TRBV28 and TRBJ1-4; 8 bases fit TRBD1. In DNA, the CDR3 is TGTGCCAGCAGTTCCCGTCAGGGGGCGGAAAAACTGTTTTTT. It translates to CASSSRQGAEKLFF.